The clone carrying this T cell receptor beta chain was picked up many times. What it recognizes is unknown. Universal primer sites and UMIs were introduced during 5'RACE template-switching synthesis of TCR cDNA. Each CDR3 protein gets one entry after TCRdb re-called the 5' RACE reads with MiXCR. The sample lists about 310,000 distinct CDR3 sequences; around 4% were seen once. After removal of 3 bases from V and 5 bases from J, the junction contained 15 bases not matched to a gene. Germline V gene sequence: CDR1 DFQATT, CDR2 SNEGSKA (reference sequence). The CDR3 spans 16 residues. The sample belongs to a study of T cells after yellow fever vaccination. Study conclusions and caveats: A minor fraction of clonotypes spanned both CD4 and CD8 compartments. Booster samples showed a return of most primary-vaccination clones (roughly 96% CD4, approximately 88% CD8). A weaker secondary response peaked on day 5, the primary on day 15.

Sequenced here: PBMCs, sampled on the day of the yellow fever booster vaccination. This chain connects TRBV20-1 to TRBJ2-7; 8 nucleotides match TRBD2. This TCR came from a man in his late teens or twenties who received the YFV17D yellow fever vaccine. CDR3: CSARKGRPRAGDEQYF. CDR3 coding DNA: TGCAGTGCTAGGAAGGGACGACCACGAGCGGGGGACGAGCAGTACTTC.